Below, 28 T cell receptor beta chains from the same sample are listed, as sequenced in a study of cytomegalovirus exposure and HLA in healthy donors. Profiled with immunoSEQ multiplex PCR; TCRdb holds only in-frame clones, not every one. The table shows approximately 60,000 clones, with around 90% occurring only once. The sequenced sample was PBMCs. Source of these receptors: a young man in good health and CMV-seronegative.

The CDR3 nucleotides are TGTGCCACGAGCAGGTGGTACGAGCAGTACTTC. Protein sequence: CATSRWYEQYF. The gene calls are TRBV6-1 and TRBJ2-7; D is ambiguous. The V gene's germline CDR1 is MNHNS and CDR2 SASEGT. This CDR3 region has 11 residues. V shed 10 bases and J shed 4 bases, with 11 bases lying between them.

V and J are TRBV6-6 and TRBJ1-1, with D perhaps TRBD1 (5 bases). Germline CDR1 reads MNHNY; CDR2 reads SVGAGI (reference sequence). V lost 5 bases and J 8 bases, leaving 9 bases between the germline ends. This CDR3 is built from 11 residues. The CDR3 DNA reads as TGTGCCAGCAGTCAACGACAGGAAGCTTTCTTT. As protein: CASSQRQEAFF.

This clone has only one observation. The CDR3, as DNA: TGCGCCAGCAGCTTGGAACTAGCGGGCCCCGGGGAGCTGTTTTTT. It yields the protein CASSLELAGPGELFF. The V gene is TRBV5-1, the J gene TRBJ2-2; 9 bases match TRBD2. With V trimmed by 0 bases and J by 6 bases, 3 bases remained unmatched. Germline V gives CDR1 SGHRS, CDR2 YFSETQ. The CDR3 loop spans 15 amino acids.

This chain links TRBV21-1 with TRBJ2-5; the D call TRBD2 from the table was never checked on the DNA. TRBV21-1 is labeled a pseudogene. There are 17 residues in the CDR3. CDR3 sequence reads: CASRDGRASGGLETQYF. DNA for the CDR3: TGTGCCAGCAGGGACGGCAGGGCTAGCGGGGGGTTAGAGACCCAGTACTTC.

This clone was seen only once. The chain combines TRBV27 with TRBJ2-1, with TRBD2 matching over 14 bases. Germline CDR1 is MNHEY and CDR2 is SMNVEV (reference sequence). Trimming cost V 6 bases and J 0 bases; bases outside gene matches: 4. The CDR3 is 17 amino acids. CDR3 DNA: TGTGCCAGCAGCTGGACTAGCGGGAGGTCCTCCTACAATGAGCAGTTCTTC. Encoded protein: CASSWTSGRSSYNEQFF.

The rearrangement joins TRBV30 to TRBJ2-3; D not resolved. The V and J ends lost 1 base and 2 bases respectively, with 25 bases between them. The CDR3 has 19 residues. CDR1 is GTSNPN, CDR2 SVGIG, per germline (reference sequence). The CDR3 coding sequence is TGTGCCTGGAGTGAAACCTGGAAAGGTGGGCTGATCCTCACAGATACGCAGTATTTT. Translated: CAWSETWKGGLILTDTQYF.

The gene calls are TRBV15 and TRBJ2-2; the D gene is possibly TRBD1 (6 bases). CDR1 and CDR2 from the germline V gene are LNHNV and YYDKDF (reference sequence). The CDR3 extends over 13 amino acids. The V end lost 3 bases, the J end lost 5 bases, and 7 bases lay between the germline ends. DNA for the CDR3: TGTGCCACCAGCAGTAGGGGGACCGGGGAGCTGTTTTTT. Translating it yields CATSSRGTGELFF.

The chain employs TRBV11-2 and TRBJ1-1; D unclear. This CDR3 spans 15 amino acids. The V and J ends lost 7 bases and 0 bases respectively, with 15 bases between them. Germline-derived CDR1 and CDR2 are SGHAT and FQNNGV. The CDR3 sequence is CASNRPRYMNTEAFF. The CDR3 region has the DNA TGTGCCAGCAACCGCCCCAGGTATATGAACACTGAAGCTTTCTTT.

For the CDR3, the DNA is TGTGCCAGCAGCCTACAGGGGGCCTCCTACGAGCAGTACTTC. This encodes CASSLQGASYEQYF. The chain is built from TRBV7-9 and TRBJ2-7, with 9 nucleotides matching TRBD1. The V gene's germline CDR1 is SEHNR and CDR2 FQNEAQ (reference sequence). V trimming: 5 bases; J trimming: 0 bases; junction bases outside the gene matches: 2. CDR3 size: 14 residues.

The chain employs TRBV28 and TRBJ1-1, with D tentatively TRBD1 (5 bases). The CDR3 runs to 14 residues. Germline V gene sequence: CDR1 MDHEN, CDR2 SYDVKM. V lost 8 bases and J lost 3, with 16 bases in between. DNA of the CDR3: TGTGCCAGCTCTCCCGATCAGGGTTACACTGAAGCTTTCTTT. Translating it yields CASSPDQGYTEAFF.

The count of this clone is one. The chain has TRBV28 and TRBJ1-5, with D tentatively TRBD1 (6 bases). Trimming stripped 1 base from V and 7 bases from J, with 14 bases between. This CDR3 has 15 residues. Germline V gene sequence: CDR1 MDHEN, CDR2 SYDVKM. Here the CDR3 reads CASSLYNRVVQPQHF. The CDR3 nucleotides are TGTGCCAGCAGTTTATATAACAGGGTAGTACAGCCCCAGCATTTT.

The chain couples TRBV6-1 to TRBJ1-3, with TRBD1 matching 9 bases. J was trimmed by 2 bases and V by 4 bases; bases with no gene match: 3. CDR1 MNHNS and CDR2 SASEGT come from the germline V gene. This CDR3 has 15 residues. CDR3 protein: CASSGRTGAGNTIYF. The DNA of the CDR3 is TGTGCCAGCAGTGGAAGGACAGGGGCTGGAAACACCATATATTTT.

The chain joins TRBV29-1 to TRBJ2-7, with TRBD2 identical over 16 bases. J was trimmed by 7 bases and V by 2 bases; bases with no gene match: 11. The CDR3 contains 17 residues. Looked up from germline, CDR1 is SQVTM and CDR2 is ANQGSEA. The CDR3 DNA is TGCAGCGTTGAACTCTCCGGGACTAGCGGGAGGGTAGGTGAGCAGTACTTC. Amino acid sequence: CSVELSGTSGRVGEQYF.

This chain uses TRBV28 with TRBJ1-3; D possibly corresponds to TRBD1 (5 bases). Germline V gives CDR1 MDHEN, CDR2 SYDVKM. The CDR3 sequence is 14 residues long. Trimming pared 4 bases from V and 1 base from J, leaving 8 bases between. CDR3 sequence reads: CASSSGISGNTIYF. CDR3 nucleotides: TGTGCCAGCAGTTCAGGGATTTCTGGAAACACCATATATTTT.

V gene TRBV29-1 combines with J gene TRBJ2-1; D call uncertain. The V end lost 4 bases, the J end lost 0 bases, and 13 bases lay between the germline ends. CDR1 is SQVTM and CDR2 is ANQGSEA in the germline V gene. This CDR3 has 15 residues. CDR3 bases: TGCAGCGTTGGTATTGGGCCCAGCTCCTACAATGAGCAGTTCTTC. It translates to CSVGIGPSSYNEQFF.

The chain carries TRBV6-1 and TRBJ1-4; the D gene could be TRBD1 or TRBD2 (5 bases each). The J call is in doubt because the DNA end fits TRBJ2-3 better. In germline, CDR1 is MNHNS, CDR2 SASEGT. The CDR3 totals 11 residues. This chain's CDR3 is CASSAQRGQYF. The CDR3 DNA sequence: TGTGCCAGCAGTGCCCAGAGGGGACAGTATTTT.

The gene calls are TRBV6-5 and TRBJ2-2; TRBD1 is a possible D gene (5 bases). The CDR3 is 14 amino acids. V shed 0 bases and J shed 6 bases, with 8 bases lying between them. CDR1 and CDR2 (germline): MNHEY, SVGAGI. CDR3 sequence: CASSYSGQAGELFF. CDR3 DNA sequence: TGTGCCAGCAGTTACTCGGGGCAGGCCGGGGAGCTGTTTTTT.

This sequence joins TRBV6-1 and TRBJ1-5; D possibly corresponds to TRBD1 (6 bases). In germline, CDR1 is MNHNS, CDR2 SASEGT. V gave up 3 bases and J gave up 4 bases, with 16 bases separating them. The CDR3 has 16 residues. CDR3 in amino acids: CASSDRIQGRNQPQHF. In DNA form, the CDR3 reads TGTGCCAGCAGTGACCGCATACAGGGTCGGAATCAGCCCCAGCATTTT.

This clone appeared once. The chain couples TRBV5-4 to TRBJ2-1; TRBD2 matches at 11 bases. The CDR3 runs 17 residues. V lost 2 bases to trimming and J lost 4 bases; unmatched junction nucleotides: 8. Germline CDR1 reads SGHNT; CDR2 reads YYREEE (reference sequence). The CDR3 loop is CASSFALGLAEYNEQFF. In DNA, the CDR3 is TGTGCCAGCAGCTTCGCATTGGGACTAGCGGAGTACAATGAGCAGTTCTTC.

This clone was seen just once. The rearrangement uses TRBV19 and TRBJ1-1; D uncertain. The CDR3 is 19 residues long. The germline V gene has CDR1 LNHDA and CDR2 SQIVND (reference sequence). V dropped 4 bases and J dropped 2 bases, with 26 bases sitting between them. Written as DNA, the CDR3 is TGTGCCAGTAGTACGACCACCCGGAGGTCGACGTCCCGAAACACTGAAGCTTTCTTT. Its protein is CASSTTTRRSTSRNTEAFF.

The chain uses TRBV5-5 and TRBJ1-3; D not resolved. The CDR3 runs 11 residues. The germline V and J ends were trimmed by 4 bases and 4 bases, with 3 bases remaining between them. Looked up from germline, CDR1 is SGHKS and CDR2 is YYEKEE (reference sequence). CDR3 nucleotides: TGTGCCAGCAGCCCAGGAAACACCATATATTTT. It yields the protein CASSPGNTIYF.

The V gene is TRBV5-4, the J gene TRBJ1-1, with D unclear. The CDR3 extends over 12 amino acids. Per the germline V gene, CDR1 is SGHNT and CDR2 is YYREEE (reference sequence). V lost 4 bases and J 4 bases, leaving 8 bases between the germline ends. Here the CDR3 DNA reads TGTGCCAGCAGCGTCGGGTTCACTGAAGCTTTCTTT. Its translation is CASSVGFTEAFF. Variable domain in full (rest from reference TRBV5-4 and TRBJ1-1): ETGVTQSPTHLIKTRGQQVTLRCSSQSGHNTVSWYQQALGQGPQFIFQYYREEENGRGNFPPRFSGLQFPNYSSELNVNALELDDSALYLCASSVGFTEAFFGQGTRLTVV.

The chain couples TRBV7-6 to TRBJ2-5; TRBD1 aligns across 12 bases. With V trimmed by 5 bases and J by 5 bases, 9 bases remained unmatched. Per the germline V gene, CDR1 is SGHVS and CDR2 is FNYEAQ. The CDR3 extends over 16 amino acids. The DNA of the CDR3 is TGTGCCAGCAGCCTTCCCTGGGACAGGGGGCGGGAGACCCAGTACTTC. Protein sequence: CASSLPWDRGRETQYF. Using reference TRBV7-6 and TRBJ2-5 for the parts outside the CDR3, the full variable domain is GAGVSQSPRYKVTKRGQDVALRCDPISGHVSLYWYRQALGQGPEFLTYFNYEAQQDKSGLPNDRFSAERPEGSISTLTIQRTEQRDSAMYRCASSLPWDRGRETQYFGPGTRLLVL.

V is TRBV7-8 and J is TRBJ2-5; 8 bases match TRBD2. Germline V CDR1 and CDR2: SGHVS, FQNEAQ. This CDR3 spans 22 amino acids. J lost 5 bases, V lost 5 bases, and 31 bases had no gene match. CDR3 coding DNA: TGTGCCAGCAGCGTGATACTCGGGGGGGCTAGCGGGCACCATGAGCACACGGAGACCCAGTACTTC. It specifies CASSVILGGASGHHEHTETQYF.

The rearrangement links TRBV28 to TRBJ2-6; D ambiguous. Germline CDR1 reads MDHEN; CDR2 reads SYDVKM. The CDR3 runs 18 residues. Trimming left V 0 bases short and J 0 bases short, with 12 bases between. CDR3 bases: TGTGCCAGCAGTTTATGGGTCCCCCTAAGCTCTGGGGCCAACGTCCTGACTTTC. Protein product: CASSLWVPLSSGANVLTF.

This chain links TRBV9 with TRBJ1-3; 7 bases map to TRBD1. Germline V gene sequence: CDR1 SGDLS, CDR2 YYNGEE. Trimming at V came to 0 bases and at J to 0 bases, leaving 9 bases not matched to a gene. This CDR3 contains 18 residues. The CDR3 DNA sequence: TGTGCCAGCAGCGTAGGATTTCCTGACAGGGCCTCTGGAAACACCATATATTTT. Amino acid sequence: CASSVGFPDRASGNTIYF.

The chain links TRBV5-1 to TRBJ2-7, with 9 bases matching TRBD1. The CDR3 length is 14 residues. V lost 3 bases, J lost 2 bases, and 3 bases stayed unmatched. Germline V gene data show CDR1 as SGHRS and CDR2 as YFSETQ. The chain's CDR3 is CASSSWTGAYEQYF. CDR3 in DNA: TGCGCCAGCAGCTCATGGACAGGGGCCTACGAGCAGTACTTC.

This chain uses TRBV30 with TRBJ2-2; 8 nucleotides line up with TRBD1. The CDR3 loop spans 14 amino acids. The germline V gene has CDR1 GTSNPN and CDR2 SVGIG (reference sequence). V was pared by 3 bases and J by 3 bases, with 3 bases of the junction left unmatched. In nucleotides, the CDR3 is TGTGCCTGGAGGGACAGGGTCTACACCGGGGAGCTGTTTTTT. Encoded protein: CAWRDRVYTGELFF.